The 20 T cell receptor beta chains reported below all come from one sample, sequenced in a study of T cell repertoires in cytomegalovirus infection. TCRdb reprocessed the reads with MiXCR, giving one entry per CDR3 protein. The repertoire includes a few hundred thousand distinct CDR3 sequences, approximately 40% of them detected once, and about 48% sits in the top ten. No antigens are known for them. The source material was cultured PBMCs, sampled from culture after CMV antigen stimulation. These receptors were taken from a human donor in good health (CMV status not recorded). Some clones in this sample may be carry-over from other donors' samples.

The chain couples TRBV25-1 to TRBJ1-5; D unresolved. Germline values: CDR1 MGHDK, CDR2 SYGVNS. The CDR3 extends over 16 amino acids. The V and J ends lost 8 bases and 0 bases respectively, with 17 bases between them. The CDR3 coding sequence is TGTGCCAGCCTCAGTCCCCAGACAAATAGCAATCAGCCCCAGCATTTT. It encodes CASLSPQTNSNQPQHF.

The chain couples TRBV6-1 to TRBJ2-5; no reliable D call. The length of the CDR3 is 12 residues. V was clipped by 7 bases and J by 5 bases, with 11 bases between them. Germline V gives CDR1 MNHNS, CDR2 SASEGT. The CDR3 protein is CASNHGWETQYF. The CDR3 DNA is TGTGCCAGCAACCACGGGTGGGAGACCCAGTACTTC.

V and J are TRBV5-5 and TRBJ2-5; 7 nucleotides line up with TRBD2. The CDR3 extends over 15 amino acids. Germline CDR1 and CDR2: SGHKS and YYEKEE (reference sequence). Germline trimming cut 6 bases from V and 2 bases from J; bases unmatched to any gene: 10. The CDR3 region is CASTFQLALQETQYF. In nucleotides, the CDR3 is TGTGCCAGCACCTTCCAACTAGCGCTTCAAGAGACCCAGTACTTC.

This clonotype has a handful of counts. The chain combines TRBV7-6 with TRBJ1-1, with D uncertain. The CDR3 has 15 residues. Between the trimmed V and J ends, which lost 1 base and 2 bases, there was a span of 11 bases. Looked up from germline, CDR1 is SGHVS and CDR2 is FNYEAQ. CDR3 protein: CASSLVRGPNTEAFF. CDR3 DNA: TGTGCCAGCAGCTTAGTACGAGGACCTAACACTGAAGCTTTCTTT.

The chain combines TRBV6-8 with TRBJ1-3; TRBD1 agrees at 7 bases. The CDR3 totals 18 residues. V shed 5 bases and J 0 bases; nucleotides not matched to a gene: 13. Germline values: CDR1 MNHGY, CDR2 SAAAGT. The CDR3 DNA reads as TGTGCCAGCAGTGGAACGAGGGGACAGAGGCCCTCTGGAAACACCATATATTTT. This sequence encodes CASSGTRGQRPSGNTIYF.

DNA for the CDR3: TGTGCCAGCAGCTTAGTGGGGACAGGGGTTTCCTACGAGCAGTACTTC. Amino acids: CASSLVGTGVSYEQYF. V and J are TRBV7-2 and TRBJ2-7; 10 nucleotides match TRBD1. Trimming cost V 1 base and J 1 base; bases outside gene matches: 4. The germline gives CDR1 SGHTA, CDR2 FQGNSA. CDR3 size: 16 residues.

This clonotype was counted a few times. J is TRBJ1-4 and V is TRBV7-2; no definite D call. Germline values: CDR1 SGHTA, CDR2 FQGNSA. The CDR3 is 12 residues long. The ends were cut back, 7 bases at V and 11 bases at J, with 14 bases in the middle. This CDR3 reads CASTGSPGKLFF. The CDR3 region has the DNA TGTGCCAGCACCGGGAGTCCGGGGAAACTGTTTTTT.

This chain links TRBV7-2 with TRBJ1-1, with D unresolved. The V end was cut by 1 base, the J end by 8 bases, with 11 bases between. This CDR3 spans 13 amino acids. Germline CDR1 SGHTA, CDR2 FQGNSA. CDR3 sequence reads: CASSLGTAREAFF. The CDR3 region has the DNA TGTGCCAGCAGCTTAGGGACCGCCAGGGAAGCTTTCTTT.

This sequence joins TRBV2 and TRBJ1-3; D gene uncertain. Germline loops: CDR1 SNHLY, CDR2 FYNNEI. This CDR3 is built from 11 residues. Trimming pared 7 bases from V and 5 bases from J, leaving 6 bases between. DNA for the CDR3: TGTGCCAGCACCACAAGAAACACCATATATTTT. This codes for CASTTRNTIYF.

V and J are TRBV5-1 and TRBJ1-2; 7 bases line up with TRBD1. The length of the CDR3 is 15 residues. V trimming: 0 bases; J trimming: 4 bases; junction bases outside the gene matches: 6. Looked up from germline, CDR1 is SGHRS and CDR2 is YFSETQ. The CDR3 sequence: CASSLETGPGYGYTF. The CDR3 nucleotides are TGCGCCAGCAGCTTGGAGACAGGGCCAGGCTATGGCTACACCTTC.

The chain employs TRBV12-5 and TRBJ2-7; D gene unclear. CDR1 and CDR2 from the germline V gene are LGHNT and FRNRAP. The length of the CDR3 is 13 residues. The V gene lost 3 bases and the J gene lost 4 bases, with 10 bases spanning the gap. DNA of the CDR3: TGTGCTAGTGGTTTTGCAGTTGGGTACGAGCAGTACTTC. Amino acids: CASGFAVGYEQYF.

The J gene is TRBJ2-1, the V gene TRBV15; either TRBD1 or TRBD2 may supply D (5 bases each). This CDR3 is built from 13 residues. V was trimmed by 4 bases and J by 3 bases, leaving 7 bases between them. The germline V gene has CDR1 LNHNV and CDR2 YYDKDF (reference sequence). Here the CDR3 DNA reads TGTGCCACCAGCACGGGGCTCTACAATGAGCAGTTCTTC. It codes for CATSTGLYNEQFF.

This clonotype turned up a few times. This chain connects TRBV7-2 to TRBJ1-2, with TRBD1 matching over 8 bases. CDR1 SGHTA and CDR2 FQGNSA come from the germline V gene. Trimming at V came to 4 bases and at J to 1 base, leaving 5 bases not matched to a gene. This CDR3 has 15 amino acids. The CDR3 protein is CASSSGQGLNYGYTF. The CDR3 DNA reads TGTGCCAGCAGCTCCGGACAGGGTCTTAACTATGGCTACACCTTC.

This clonotype has a count of ten or more. CDR3 sequence: CASSGRDRAWTEAFF. The DNA for the CDR3 is TGTGCCAGCAGCGGCCGGGACAGGGCTTGGACTGAAGCTTTCTTT. The genes are TRBV7-2 and TRBJ1-1; 9 bases map to TRBD1. The CDR3 consists of 15 residues. Losses at the gene ends were 5 bases for V and 5 bases for J; bases not matched to a gene: 9. The germline CDR1 and CDR2 sequences are SGHTA and FQGNSA.

This chain links TRBV27 with TRBJ1-6; 9 bases are a match to TRBD1. V lost 3 bases to trimming and J lost 7 bases; unmatched junction nucleotides: 4. Germline V gives CDR1 MNHEY, CDR2 SMNVEV (reference sequence). The CDR3 loop spans 15 amino acids. CDR3 DNA: TGTGCCAGCAGTTTCACGACAGGGGGGAATTCACCCCTCCACTTT. Amino acids: CASSFTTGGNSPLHF.

The V call is TRBV5-4, the J call TRBJ1-1; D perhaps matches TRBD1 (5 bases). V lost 4 bases, J lost 1 base, and 20 bases lay in between. The germline V gene encodes CDR1 SGHNT and CDR2 YYREEE (reference sequence). This CDR3 comprises 17 residues. The CDR3 coding sequence is TGTGCCAGCAGCCCGAGCCCGCACAGGAGGGCGAACACTGAAGCTTTCTTT. Its protein product is CASSPSPHRRANTEAFF.

The chain employs TRBV6-6 and TRBJ2-7; D is ambiguous. With 6 bases removed from V and 7 bases from J, the gap between germline ends came to 16 bases. This CDR3 contains 13 residues. CDR1 MNHNY and CDR2 SVGAGI come from the germline V gene (reference sequence). The CDR3 reads CASSSVALGEQYF. The CDR3, as DNA: TGTGCCAGCAGCTCGGTCGCCCTGGGGGAGCAGTACTTC.

The chain joins TRBV7-2 to TRBJ1-2; weak D call: TRBD1 (5 bases). The CDR3 covers 14 residues. CDR1 is SGHTA, CDR2 FQGNSA, per germline. With 0 bases removed from V and 3 bases from J, the gap between germline ends came to 8 bases. The CDR3 coding sequence is TGTGCCAGCAGCTTAGCGGGGGGGTACTATGGCTACACCTTC. Amino acid sequence: CASSLAGGYYGYTF.

This clonotype was detected only a few times. The chain employs TRBV7-6 and TRBJ2-1, with D perhaps TRBD2 (5 bases). Looked up from germline, CDR1 is SGHVS and CDR2 is FNYEAQ. The ends were cut back, 0 bases at V and 7 bases at J, with 10 bases in the middle. This CDR3 is 14 amino acids long. CDR3 nucleotides: TGTGCCAGCAGCTTAGCGGGAGAGACGAATGAGCAGTTCTTC. Translating gives CASSLAGETNEQFF.

This chain links TRBV11-2 with TRBJ2-2; D is undetermined. The CDR3 is made up of 12 amino acids. The germline gives CDR1 SGHAT, CDR2 FQNNGV. Between the trimmed V and J ends, which lost 1 base and 11 bases, there was a span of 8 bases. The CDR3 DNA is TGTGCCAGCAGCTTAGCCTCAGCCGAGCTGTTTTTT. Amino acid sequence: CASSLASAELFF.